Each of the 12 T cell receptor beta chains below was sequenced from the same sample in a study of tumor-infiltrating lymphocytes in primary liver carcinoma. Co-extraction of both nucleic acids (RNA and DNA) used roughly 19-33 mg of unsorted bulk tissue. From approximately 490 ng total RNA, TCR beta cDNA was generated with a primer in the constant region. ARM-PCR was slightly modified, and three nested multiplex PCR rounds with it gave rise to the TCR beta libraries. The two initial PCR rounds, about 9 cycles each, used TRBV1-TRBV30 forward and C-beta reverse primers. Each CDR3 protein is one row after TCRdb ran MiXCR on the multiplex PCR reads. The sample holds 90,000 to 110,000 distinct CDR3 sequences, 82% seen once. Sequenced material: liver tumor tissue from sampling region 3. Subset in this sample: tumor region T3, left-lateral pole. The receptors derive from a man in his forties with primary liver carcinoma and hepatitis B virus infection.

This chain uses TRBV28 with TRBJ2-3, with no clear D. The CDR3 covers 17 residues. Trimming took off 2 bases at V and 2 bases at J, with 17 bases between the two ends. Germline CDR1 is MDHEN and CDR2 is SYDVKM. Here the CDR3 DNA reads TGTGCCAGCAGTTTAACGACCGTGGGCATTATCACAGATACGCAGTATTTT. Translating it yields CASSLTTVGIITDTQYF.

Comments on this clonotype: At one boundary the junction diverges from the germline segment, which might be a read error. The genes are TRBV5-4 and TRBJ2-1; possible D gene TRBD2, 6 bases. Germline CDR1 reads SGHNT; CDR2 reads YYREEE (reference sequence). The CDR3 is made up of 15 amino acids. The CDR3 DNA follows: TGTGCCAGCAGCTCCAATAGCGGTGACCTCAATGGGCAGTTCTTC. It translates to CASSSNSGDLNGQFF.

To note about this clonotype: A read error is possible here, since a much larger clone lies one base away. The chain couples TRBV5-1 to TRBJ1-1, with 8 bases matching TRBD1. V trimming: 4 bases; J trimming: 5 bases; junction bases outside the gene matches: 7. Germline V gene data show CDR1 as SGHRS and CDR2 as YFSETQ. There are 14 residues in the CDR3. The DNA of the CDR3 is TGCGCCAGCAGCATGGCCAGGGGGCGGACTGAAGCTTTCTTT. This gives the protein CASSMARGRTEAFF.

V usage is TRBV13 and J usage is TRBJ2-1, with a weak D call TRBD2 (7 bases). Germline V gene data show CDR1 as PRHDT and CDR2 as FYEKMQ (reference sequence). The CDR3 consists of 16 residues. V lost 0 bases to trimming and J lost 6 bases, with 15 bases between them. The chain's CDR3 is CASSLGNLGGGNEQFF. The CDR3 DNA follows: TGTGCCAGCAGCTTAGGGAACCTGGGAGGGGGCAATGAGCAGTTCTTC.

Notes on this clonotype: Germline and junction disagree at one end, which may indicate a read error. This sequence joins TRBV10-2 and TRBJ1-1, with 7 bases that match TRBD1. This CDR3 is built from 14 residues. The germline V gene encodes CDR1 WSHSY and CDR2 SAAADI. The CDR3: CASGQEAANTEALF. In DNA form, the CDR3 reads TGCGCCAGCGGACAGGAGGCAGCGAACACTGAAGCTTTATTT.

The sample holds one count of this clonotype. This CDR3 fails to terminate in the conserved phenylalanine or tryptophan, so it likely reflects a read error. The chain combines TRBV20-1 with TRBJ2-5; 7 nucleotides align to TRBD2. CDR3 length: 12 amino acids. Germline V lookup: CDR1 DFQATT, CDR2 SNEGSKA (reference sequence). CDR3 region: CSARSGGQTQYS. CDR3 DNA: TGTAGTGCTAGATCGGGGGGTCAGACCCAGTACTCT.

Only a few counts were recorded for this clonotype. A read error is possible here, since a much larger clone lies one base away. The chain is built from TRBV5-1 and TRBJ2-1; 14 positions agree with TRBD2. J lost 8 bases, V lost 5 bases, and 6 bases had no gene match. CDR1 is SGHRS, CDR2 YFSETQ, per germline. CDR3 length equals 15 residues. CDR3 residues: CASRLTSGRAHEQFF. CDR3 sequence (DNA): TGCGCCAGCAGATTGACTAGCGGGAGGGCCCATGAGCAGTTCTTC.

As concerns this clonotype: At one of its ends the junction is not consistent with the germline gene, which may arise from a read error. The chain recombines TRBV11-2 with TRBJ1-5; D is unclear. Germline CDR1 is SGHAT and CDR2 is FQNNGV. This CDR3 is 16 amino acids long. In nucleotides, the CDR3 is TGTGCCAGCATCTTAGGAGACACGGGTTGGATTCAGCCACAGCATTTT. This encodes CASILGDTGWIQPQHF.

As for this clonotype: It is likely a read error, because the conserved phenylalanine at the end of the CDR3 is missing. The chain joins TRBV11-2 to TRBJ2-3; TRBD2 agrees at 14 bases. From germline, CDR1 is SGHAT and CDR2 FQNNGV. This CDR3 spans 16 amino acids. CDR3 sequence (DNA): TGTGCCAGCAGCTCCCCGGGACTAGCGGGAGTGTATACTCAGTATTTA. Protein: CASSSPGLAGVYTQYL.

On this clonotype itself: Compared with germline, one end of the junction differs, possibly owing to a read error. The rearrangement links TRBV6-6 to TRBJ2-1; perhaps TRBD1 as D (5 bases). The CDR3 runs 13 residues. Germline V CDR1 and CDR2: MNHNY, SVGAGI (reference sequence). CDR3 sequence: CASSYPGHNEHFF. The CDR3 region has the DNA TGTGCCAGCAGTTACCCAGGACACAATGAGCACTTCTTC.

About this clonotype: At one end, the junction sequence differs from germline, possibly due to a read error. This chain joins TRBV6-5 and TRBJ1-1; no clear D. CDR1 is MNHEY and CDR2 is SVGAGI in the germline V gene. This CDR3 region has 15 residues. The CDR3 DNA sequence: TGTGCCAGCAGTTACTCGTTGGAGGGCTTCACTGAAGCATTCTTT. Its translation: CASSYSLEGFTEAFF.

Concerning this clonotype itself: A much bigger clone sits one base away, suggesting this may be a read error. V gene TRBV28 combines with J gene TRBJ2-5; D could derive from TRBD1 or TRBD2 (5 bases each). This CDR3 spans 14 amino acids. Germline CDR1 MDHEN, CDR2 SYDVKM. DNA of the CDR3: TGTACCAGCTTCGCCGAGGGGAACCAAGAGACCCAGTACTTC. It yields the protein CTSFAEGNQETQYF. Complete variable domain (other parts from reference TRBV28 and TRBJ2-5): DVKVTQSSRYLVKRTGEKVFLECVQDMDHENMFWYRQDPGLGLRLIYFSYDVKMKEKGDIPEGYSVSREKKERFSLILESASTNQTSMYLCTSFAEGNQETQYFGPGTRLLVL.